The clone carrying this T cell receptor (beta chain) showed up many times. The antigen is unknown. This sample was taken from a study of CD8 T cells in ankylosing spondylitis. Whole-study findings and limits: Apparently characteristic of ankylosing spondylitis blood was a TCR beta motif (roughly eight highly homologous variants). Researchers reportedly found disease-linked clones significantly enriched in matched ankylosing spondylitis synovial fluid.

This CDR3 has 20 amino acids. J gave up 0 bases and V 4 bases, and 15 bases lay outside the gene matches. Germline-derived CDR1 and CDR2 are LGHNA and YSLEER. For TCR beta, libraries came from quantitative 5'-RACE with molecular barcodes. TCRdb independently ran MiXCR on the 5' RACE reads; one entry per CDR3 protein. The data contain under 85,000 distinct CDR3 sequences, about 5.7% of them singletons. The TCR sequence derives from a male donor with ankylosing spondylitis or in good health (not recorded which). The sequenced material came from blood, either unsorted or a sorted T cell fraction (not recorded which). This chain connects TRBV4-3 to TRBJ2-1, with 10 bases matching TRBD2. The CDR3 region has the DNA TGCGCCAGCAGCCTATACACTAGCGGGACCAGGAGGAGCTCCTACAATGAGCAGTTCTTC. It translates to CASSLYTSGTRRSSYNEQFF.